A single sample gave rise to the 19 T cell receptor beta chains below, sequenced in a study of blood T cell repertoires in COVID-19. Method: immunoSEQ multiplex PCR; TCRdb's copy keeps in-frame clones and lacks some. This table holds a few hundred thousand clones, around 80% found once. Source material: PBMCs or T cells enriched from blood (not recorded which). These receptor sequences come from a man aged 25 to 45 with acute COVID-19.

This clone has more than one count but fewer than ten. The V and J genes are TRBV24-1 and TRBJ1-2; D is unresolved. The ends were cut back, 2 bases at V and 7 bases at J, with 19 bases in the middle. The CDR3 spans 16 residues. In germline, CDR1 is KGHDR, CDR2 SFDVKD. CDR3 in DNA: TGTGCCACCAGTGATTCTCTGGCGGGAACCTTGGGTGGCTACACCTTC. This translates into CATSDSLAGTLGGYTF.

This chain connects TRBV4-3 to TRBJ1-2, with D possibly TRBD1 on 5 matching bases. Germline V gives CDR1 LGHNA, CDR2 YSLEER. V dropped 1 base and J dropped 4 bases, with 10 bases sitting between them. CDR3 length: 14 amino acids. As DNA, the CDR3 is TGCGCCAGCAGCCAAGCCGACAGACTCTATGGCTACACCTTC. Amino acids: CASSQADRLYGYTF.

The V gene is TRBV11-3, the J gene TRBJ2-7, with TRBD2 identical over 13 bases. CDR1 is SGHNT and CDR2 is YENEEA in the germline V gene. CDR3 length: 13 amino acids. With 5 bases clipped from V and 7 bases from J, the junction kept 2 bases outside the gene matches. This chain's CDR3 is CASSPGLAGEQYV. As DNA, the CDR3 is TGTGCCAGCAGCCCGGGACTAGCGGGAGAGCAGTACGTC.

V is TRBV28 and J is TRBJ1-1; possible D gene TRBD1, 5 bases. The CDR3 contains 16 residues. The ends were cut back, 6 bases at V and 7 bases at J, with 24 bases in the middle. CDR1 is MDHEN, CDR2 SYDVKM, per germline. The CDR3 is CASSFTSTGAGSEAFF. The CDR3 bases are TGTGCCAGCAGCTTCACATCCACAGGAGCCGGGAGTGAAGCTTTCTTT. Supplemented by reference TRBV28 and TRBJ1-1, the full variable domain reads DVKVTQSSRYLVKRTGEKVFLECVQDMDHENMFWYRQDPGLGLRLIYFSYDVKMKEKGDIPEGYSVSREKKERFSLILESASTNQTSMYLCASSFTSTGAGSEAFFGQGTRLTVV.

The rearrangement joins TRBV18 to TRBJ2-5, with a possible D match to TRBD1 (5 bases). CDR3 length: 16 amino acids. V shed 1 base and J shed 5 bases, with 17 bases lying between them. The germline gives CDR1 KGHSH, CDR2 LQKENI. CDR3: CASSPRSRAVGETQYF. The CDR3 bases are TGTGCCAGCTCACCACGTTCCAGGGCTGTAGGGGAGACCCAGTACTTC.

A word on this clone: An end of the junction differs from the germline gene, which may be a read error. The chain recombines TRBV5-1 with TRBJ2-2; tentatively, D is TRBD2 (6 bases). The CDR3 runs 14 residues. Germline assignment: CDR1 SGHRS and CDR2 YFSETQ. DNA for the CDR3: TGTGCCAGCAGGGACTCGGGCCCCACCGGGGAGCTGTTTTTT. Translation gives CASRDSGPTGELFF.

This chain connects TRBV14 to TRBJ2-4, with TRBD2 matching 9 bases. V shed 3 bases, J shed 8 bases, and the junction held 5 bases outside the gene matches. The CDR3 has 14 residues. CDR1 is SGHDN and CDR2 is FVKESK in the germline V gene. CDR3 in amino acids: CASSHGTSIHIQYF. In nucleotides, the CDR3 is TGTGCCAGCAGCCACGGGACTAGCATTCACATTCAGTACTTC.

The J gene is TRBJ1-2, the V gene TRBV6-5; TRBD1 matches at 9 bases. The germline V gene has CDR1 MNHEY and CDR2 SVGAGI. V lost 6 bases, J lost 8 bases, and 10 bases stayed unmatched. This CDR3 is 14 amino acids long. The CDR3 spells CASSPRGQGNGYTF. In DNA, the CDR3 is TGTGCCAGCAGCCCACGAGGACAGGGGAACGGCTACACCTTC.

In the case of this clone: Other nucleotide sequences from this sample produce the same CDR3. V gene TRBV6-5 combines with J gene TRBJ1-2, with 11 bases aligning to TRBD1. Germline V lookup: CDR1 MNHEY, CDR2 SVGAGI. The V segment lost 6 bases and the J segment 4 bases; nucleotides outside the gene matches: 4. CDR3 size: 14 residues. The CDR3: CASSPGTGGYGYTF. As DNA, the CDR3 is TGTGCCAGCAGCCCCGGGACAGGGGGCTATGGCTACACCTTC.

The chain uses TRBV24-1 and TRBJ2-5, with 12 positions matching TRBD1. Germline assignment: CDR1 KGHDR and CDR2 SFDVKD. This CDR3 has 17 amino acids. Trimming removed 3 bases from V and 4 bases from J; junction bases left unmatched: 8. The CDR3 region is CATSDRGQGAFLETQYF. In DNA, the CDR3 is TGTGCCACCAGTGATCGGGGACAGGGGGCATTCCTAGAGACCCAGTACTTC.

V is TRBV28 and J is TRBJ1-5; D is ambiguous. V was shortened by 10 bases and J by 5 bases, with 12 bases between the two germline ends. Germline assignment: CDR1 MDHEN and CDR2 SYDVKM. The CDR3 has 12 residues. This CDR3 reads CAILPRDQPQHF. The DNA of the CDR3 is TGTGCCATCCTCCCTCGGGATCAGCCCCAGCATTTT.

CDR3 coding DNA: TGTGCCAGCAGCTCCAGACTAGCGGAGCCTCAAGAGACCCAGTACTTC. Its protein is CASSSRLAEPQETQYF. V and J are TRBV5-6 and TRBJ2-5, with TRBD2 matching 9 bases. Germline loops: CDR1 SGHDT, CDR2 YYEEEE. V was pared by 3 bases and J by 2 bases, with 8 bases of the junction left unmatched. There are 16 residues in the CDR3.

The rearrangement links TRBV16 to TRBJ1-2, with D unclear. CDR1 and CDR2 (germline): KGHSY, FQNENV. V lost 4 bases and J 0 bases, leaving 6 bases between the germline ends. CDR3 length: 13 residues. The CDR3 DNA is TGTGCCAGCAGCCTTAGCCCTAACTATGGCTACACCTTC. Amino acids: CASSLSPNYGYTF.

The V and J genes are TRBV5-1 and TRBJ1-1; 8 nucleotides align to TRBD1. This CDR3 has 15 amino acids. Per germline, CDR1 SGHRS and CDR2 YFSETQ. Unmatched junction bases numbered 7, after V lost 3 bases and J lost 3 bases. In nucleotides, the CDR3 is TGCGCCAGCAGCTGGACAGGGTCCCTAGACACTGAAGCTTTCTTT. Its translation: CASSWTGSLDTEAFF.

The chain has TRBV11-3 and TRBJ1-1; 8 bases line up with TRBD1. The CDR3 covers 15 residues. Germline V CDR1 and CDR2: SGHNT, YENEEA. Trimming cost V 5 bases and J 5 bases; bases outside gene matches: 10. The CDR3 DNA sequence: TGTGCCAGCAGCGGGCCAGGGGGCTTGAGAACTGAAGCTTTCTTT. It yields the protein CASSGPGGLRTEAFF.

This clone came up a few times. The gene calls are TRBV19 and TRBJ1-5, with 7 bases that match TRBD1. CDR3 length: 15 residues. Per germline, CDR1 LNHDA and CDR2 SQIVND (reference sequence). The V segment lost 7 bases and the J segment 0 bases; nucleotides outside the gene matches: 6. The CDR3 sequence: CASTDRLYSNQPQHF. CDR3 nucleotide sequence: TGTGCCAGTACGGACAGGCTTTATAGCAATCAGCCCCAGCATTTT.

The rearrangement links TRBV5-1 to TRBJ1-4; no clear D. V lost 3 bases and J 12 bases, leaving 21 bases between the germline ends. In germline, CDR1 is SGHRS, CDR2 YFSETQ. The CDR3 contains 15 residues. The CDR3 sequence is CASSSGSGVQAELFF. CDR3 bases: TGCGCCAGCAGCTCCGGTAGCGGGGTACAAGCGGAACTGTTTTTT.

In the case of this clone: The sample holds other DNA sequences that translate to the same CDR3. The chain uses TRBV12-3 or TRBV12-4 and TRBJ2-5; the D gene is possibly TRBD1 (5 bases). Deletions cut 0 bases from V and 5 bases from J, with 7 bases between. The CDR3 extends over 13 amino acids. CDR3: CASSLAGVETQYF. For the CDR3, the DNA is TGTGCCAGCAGTTTAGCAGGGGTCGAGACCCAGTACTTC.

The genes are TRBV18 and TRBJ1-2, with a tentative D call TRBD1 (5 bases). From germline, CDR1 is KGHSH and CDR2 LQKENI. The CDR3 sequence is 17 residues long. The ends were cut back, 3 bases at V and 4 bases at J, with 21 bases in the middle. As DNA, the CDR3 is TGTGCCAGCTCACCGTCGAGAGACCTTAGACAGCTCTATGGCTACACCTTC. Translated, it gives CASSPSRDLRQLYGYTF.